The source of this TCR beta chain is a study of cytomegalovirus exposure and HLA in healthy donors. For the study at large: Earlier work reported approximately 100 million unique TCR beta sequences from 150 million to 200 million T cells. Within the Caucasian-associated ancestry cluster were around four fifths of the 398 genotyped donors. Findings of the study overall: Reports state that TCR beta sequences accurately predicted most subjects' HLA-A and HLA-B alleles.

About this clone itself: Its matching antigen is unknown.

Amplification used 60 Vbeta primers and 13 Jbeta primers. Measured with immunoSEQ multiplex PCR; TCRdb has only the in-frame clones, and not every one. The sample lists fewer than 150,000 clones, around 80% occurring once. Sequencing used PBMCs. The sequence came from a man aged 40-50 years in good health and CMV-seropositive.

CDR3 amino acids: CASSFQQENQPQHF. In nucleotides, the CDR3 is TGTGCCAGTAGTTTCCAACAGGAAAATCAGCCCCAGCATTTT. The chain links TRBV19 to TRBJ1-5; D possibly corresponds to TRBD1 (5 bases). Looked up from germline, CDR1 is LNHDA and CDR2 is SQIVND (reference sequence). Trimming cost V 5 bases and J 4 bases, with 12 bases left between them. The CDR3 consists of 14 residues.